What follows are 11 T cell receptor beta chains derived from one specimen sequenced in a study of blood T cell repertoires in COVID-19. Clones were sequenced by immunoSEQ multiplex PCR, and TCRdb holds only the in-frame ones, with some missing. The sample yields around 75,000 clones, 79% seen once. The material sequenced was peripheral blood. These receptors originate from a woman of 80 years or more with active or convalescent COVID-19.

V is TRBV7-9 and J is TRBJ1-2; D uncertain. The V end lost 5 bases, the J end lost 4 bases, and 17 bases lay between the germline ends. The length of the CDR3 is 15 residues. The germline V gene has CDR1 SEHNR and CDR2 FQNEAQ (reference sequence). CDR3 sequence: CASSASGRASYGYTF. The CDR3 nucleotides are TGTGCCAGCAGCGCTTCGGGTAGAGCCTCCTATGGCTACACCTTC.

The chain couples TRBV14 to TRBJ2-3; the D gene is possibly TRBD1 (6 bases). Germline V gene lookup returns CDR1 SGHDN and CDR2 FVKESK. Trimming left V 2 bases short and J 0 bases short, with 12 bases between. The CDR3 contains 16 residues. The CDR3 DNA is TGTGCCAGCAGCCAAATGGTGGGGGCTAGCACAGATACGCAGTATTTT. Its protein is CASSQMVGASTDTQYF.

The rearrangement joins TRBV10-3 to TRBJ1-2; TRBD1 aligns across 8 bases. This CDR3 contains 13 residues. CDR1 and CDR2 (germline): ENHRY, SYGVKD. V was clipped by 6 bases and J by 5 bases; unmatched bases: 5. CDR3 DNA sequence: TGTGCCATCAGCGGACAGGGTTGGTATGGCTACACCTTC. This encodes CAISGQGWYGYTF.

This clone has more than one count but fewer than ten. V and J are TRBV30 and TRBJ2-3; 11 bases line up with TRBD2. Germline V gene sequence: CDR1 GTSNPN, CDR2 SVGIG (reference sequence). Trimming at V came to 8 bases and at J to 0 bases, leaving 4 bases not matched to a gene. The CDR3 spans 14 residues. CDR3 in amino acids: CARGTSGSTDTQYF. The CDR3 nucleotides are TGTGCCCGAGGGACTAGCGGAAGCACAGATACGCAGTATTTT.

The chain recombines TRBV9 with TRBJ2-5, with TRBD1 as a possible D gene (6 bases). CDR1 SGDLS and CDR2 YYNGEE come from the germline V gene. V gave up 3 bases and J gave up 5 bases, with 11 bases separating them. The CDR3 consists of 13 residues. This chain's CDR3 is CASSGTVLETQYF. CDR3 sequence (DNA): TGTGCCAGCAGCGGGACAGTCTTGGAGACCCAGTACTTC.

This clone was detected a few times. The V gene is TRBV7-9, the J gene TRBJ1-1; D gene ambiguous. The CDR3 runs 14 residues. V was shortened by 1 base and J by 6 bases, with 12 bases between the two germline ends. CDR1 is SEHNR and CDR2 is FQNEAQ in the germline V gene (reference sequence). The CDR3 sequence is CASSLEQMQPEAFF. CDR3 nucleotides: TGTGCCAGCAGCTTAGAACAGATGCAGCCTGAAGCTTTCTTT.

The CDR3 here is CASSLVGGINYGYTF. The DNA of the CDR3 is TGCGCCAGCAGCTTGGTCGGAGGGATCAACTATGGCTACACCTTC. J is TRBJ1-2 and V is TRBV5-1, with D hard to call. Per germline, CDR1 SGHRS and CDR2 YFSETQ. The V end was cut by 0 bases, the J end by 2 bases, with 11 bases between. The CDR3 totals 15 residues. The full variable domain, in which reference TRBV5-1 and TRBJ1-2 provide the parts outside the CDR3, is KAGVTQTPRYLIKTRGQQVTLSCSPISGHRSVSWYQQTPGQGLQFLFEYFSETQRNKGNFPGRFSGRQFSNSRSEMNVSTLELGDSALYLCASSLVGGINYGYTFGSGTRLTVV.

This rearrangement joins TRBV3-1 (or the pseudogene TRBV3-2) to TRBJ1-2; no clear D gene. Per the germline V gene, CDR1 is LGHDT and CDR2 is YNNKEL (reference sequence). Trimming removed 4 bases at V and 3 bases at J, with 12 bases between. The CDR3 has 14 amino acids. The DNA of the CDR3 is TGTGCCAGCAGCCCCACCGGGGTAGACTATGGCTACACCTTC. Protein product: CASSPTGVDYGYTF.

This rearrangement joins TRBV11-2 to TRBJ1-5; 7 bases are shared with TRBD1. This CDR3 has 17 amino acids. Germline loops: CDR1 SGHAT, CDR2 FQNNGV. V was clipped by 5 bases and J by 0 bases; unmatched bases: 10. Here the CDR3 DNA reads TGTGCCAGCAGCGCCGGGACAGCAGTAAATAGCAATCAGCCCCAGCATTTT. It yields the protein CASSAGTAVNSNQPQHF. Filled out from reference TRBV11-2 and TRBJ1-5, the complete variable domain reads EAGVAQSPRYKIIEKRQSVAFWCNPISGHATLYWYQQILGQGPKLLIQFQNNGVVDDSQLPKDRFSAERLKGVDSTLKIQPAKLEDSAVYLCASSAGTAVNSNQPQHFGDGTRLSIL.

The chain has TRBV6-2 or TRBV6-3 and TRBJ2-6, with D possibly matching TRBD2 (6 bases). The CDR3 is 17 residues long. The germline V and J ends were trimmed by 5 bases and 0 bases, with 14 bases remaining between them. Germline V gene sequence: CDR1 MNHEY, CDR2 SVGEGT. The CDR3 DNA follows: TGTGCCAGCAGTACCCGGGACTTTGGCTCTGGGGCCAACGTCCTGACTTTC. This codes for CASSTRDFGSGANVLTF.

V and J are TRBV28 and TRBJ1-5; the D gene is possibly TRBD1 (6 bases). Germline assignment: CDR1 MDHEN and CDR2 SYDVKM. The V end was cut by 8 bases, the J end by 7 bases, with 18 bases between. The length of the CDR3 is 14 residues. CDR3 loop: CASFGPRGIQPQHF. CDR3 nucleotide sequence: TGTGCCAGCTTTGGCCCCAGGGGAATCCAGCCCCAGCATTTT.